This is a list of T cell receptor beta chains from one sample in a study of blood T cell repertoires in COVID-19. Profiling relied on immunoSEQ multiplex PCR, and the TCRdb table lists in-frame clones only, not all of them. This repertoire shows roughly 230,000 clones, roughly nine tenths found once; its top ten account for around 4.6%. Sequenced input: peripheral blood. These receptors came from a woman between 40 and 55 years old who had recovered from COVID-19. Both conserved end residues are part of each CDR3. A D gene is named only where the DNA matches it firmly. Some rows mark clone size as missing; the rest say once, few, many or name a class of expanded clone.

>TRBJ2-1|NA|TRBV11-2|NA
CASNAVRSYNEQFF
TGTGCCAGCAACGCGGTTCGATCCTACAATGAGCAGTTCTTC
>TRBJ1-1|NA|TRBV19|NA
CASSISGYTEAFF
TGTGCCAGTAGTATCTCAGGATACACTGAAGCTTTCTTT
>TRBJ2-3|TRBD2|TRBV6-1|NA
CASSEGSGGAADTQYF
TGTGCCAGCAGTGAAGGGAGCGGGGGGGCCGCAGATACGCAGTATTTT
>TRBJ2-7|NA|TRBV6-5|NA
CASRPDSYEQYF
TGTGCCAGCAGGCCCGACAGCTACGAGCAGTACTTC
>TRBJ2-3|TRBD2|TRBV5-1|once
CASSQRTSGDTDTQYF
TGCGCCAGCAGCCAACGGACTAGCGGAGACACAGATACGCAGTATTTT
>TRBJ2-1|TRBD2|TRBV6-5|NA
CASRLAGGNEQFF
TGTGCCAGCCGACTAGCGGGGGGGAATGAGCAGTTCTTC
>TRBJ2-1|NA|TRBV18|NA
CASSGETYEQFF
TGTGCCAGCTCAGGGGAGACCTATGAGCAGTTCTTC
>TRBJ2-5|NA|TRBV27|NA
CASSFGREGTQYF
TGTGCCAGCAGTTTCGGACGGGAAGGGACCCAGTACTTC
>TRBJ2-2|NA|TRBV27|NA
CASSLLLTGELFF
TGTGCCAGCAGTTTATTACTCACCGGGGAGCTGTTTTTT
>TRBJ2-7|NA|TRBV3-1/TRBV3-2|once
CASSQAGVEQYF
TGTGCCAGCAGCCAAGCGGGTGTCGAGCAGTACTTC
>TRBJ2-1|NA|TRBV7-2|NA
CASSRAQGRNEQFF
TGTGCCAGCAGCCGCGCGCAGGGGCGGAATGAGCAGTTCTTC
>TRBJ1-3|NA|TRBV5-6|NA
CASSTSSGNTIYF
TGTGCCAGCAGCACCAGCTCTGGAAACACCATATATTTT
>TRBJ1-1|NA|TRBV4-2|NA
CASSQDSLNTEAFF
TGTGCCAGCAGTCAGGACAGCTTGAACACTGAAGCTTTCTTT
>TRBJ1-1|TRBD1|TRBV5-1|NA
CASSPAGTDNTEAFF
TGCGCCAGCAGCCCGGCCGGGACAGATAACACTGAAGCTTTCTTT
>TRBJ2-3|TRBD2|TRBV2|NA
CASSDQLAGEYF
TGTGCCAGCAGTGACCAACTAGCGGGAGAGTATTTT
>TRBJ2-1|TRBD1|TRBV2|NA
CASSADRVMYNEQFF
TGTGCCAGCAGTGCAGACAGGGTTATGTACAATGAGCAGTTCTTC
>TRBJ1-2|NA|TRBV11-2|NA
CASSLLYRTGYTF
TGTGCCAGCAGCTTACTTTACAGGACTGGCTACACCTTC
>TRBJ1-1|TRBD1|TRBV5-6|once
CASSPPGGTEAFF
TGTGCCAGCAGCCCTCCAGGGGGTACTGAAGCTTTCTTT
>TRBJ1-3|NA|TRBV24-1|NA
CATSDGQDNGNTIYF
TGTGCCACCAGTGATGGCCAGGACAATGGAAACACCATATATTTT
>TRBJ1-6|NA|TRBV5-4|NA
CASSLSGFRDSPLHF
TGTGCCAGCAGCTTGTCAGGTTTCAGGGATTCACCCCTCCACTTT
>TRBJ1-5|TRBD1|TRBV6-5|NA
CASSRRQGAGQPQHF
TGTGCCAGCAGTCGACGACAGGGGGCTGGTCAGCCCCAGCATTTT
>TRBJ2-1|NA|TRBV4-3|NA
CASSQDFRSIGVGQFF
TGCGCCAGCAGCCAAGATTTCCGATCGATAGGGGTAGGACAGTTCTTC
>TRBJ1-5|NA|TRBV3-1/TRBV3-2|NA
CASSQRDINQPQHF
TGTGCCAGCAGCCAACGGGACATTAATCAGCCCCAGCATTTT
>TRBJ1-1|NA|TRBV6-5|NA
CASRPGEINTEAFF
TGTGCCAGCAGACCAGGGGAGATTAACACTGAAGCTTTCTTT
>TRBJ1-1|NA|TRBV18|NA
CASSWGRGGNPLTEAFF
TGTGCCAGCTCCTGGGGGAGGGGGGGCAATCCCTTAACTGAAGCTTTCTTT
>TRBJ2-1|TRBD2|TRBV19|NA
CASSLRGLAGENEQFF
TGTGCCAGTAGCCTGAGAGGACTAGCGGGAGAGAATGAGCAGTTCTTC
>TRBJ2-3|NA|TRBV5-4|NA
CASSRDFLDTQYF
TGTGCCAGCAGCCGGGACTTCCTGGATACGCAGTATTTT
>TRBJ1-5|NA|TRBV2|once
CASSVRGGEWEPQHF
TGTGCCAGCAGTGTTCGGGGAGGTGAGTGGGAGCCCCAGCATTTT
>TRBJ2-5|NA|TRBV2|once
CASRAEVLETQYF
TGTGCCAGCAGGGCGGAAGTGCTAGAGACCCAGTACTTC
>TRBJ2-3|TRBD2|TRBV7-2|NA
CASSWGGGPPDTQYF
TGTGCCAGCAGCTGGGGCGGGGGTCCACCAGATACGCAGTATTTT
>TRBJ2-3|NA|TRBV9|NA
CASSASGYTDTQYF
TGTGCCAGCAGCGCCTCCGGGTACACAGATACGCAGTATTTT
>TRBJ1-1|TRBD1|TRBV11-2|NA
CASSLGGTVTEAFF
TGTGCCAGCAGCTTAGGAGGGACAGTCACTGAAGCTTTCTTT
>TRBJ2-1|TRBD2|TRBV11-2|NA
CASSSGTSGSEQFF
TGTGCCAGCAGCTCGGGGACTAGCGGTAGTGAGCAGTTCTTC